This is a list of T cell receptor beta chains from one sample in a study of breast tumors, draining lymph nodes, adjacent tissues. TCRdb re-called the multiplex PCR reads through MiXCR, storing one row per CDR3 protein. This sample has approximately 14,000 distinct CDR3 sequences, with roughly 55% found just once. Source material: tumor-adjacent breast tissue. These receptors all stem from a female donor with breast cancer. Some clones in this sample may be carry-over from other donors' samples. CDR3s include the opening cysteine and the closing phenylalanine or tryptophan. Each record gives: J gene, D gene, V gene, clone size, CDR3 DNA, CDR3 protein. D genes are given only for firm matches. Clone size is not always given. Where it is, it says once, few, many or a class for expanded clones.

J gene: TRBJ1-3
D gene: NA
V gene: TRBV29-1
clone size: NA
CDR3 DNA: TGCAGCGTTGAGGGGGGGACTGGAAACACCATATATTTT
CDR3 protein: CSVEGGTGNTIYF

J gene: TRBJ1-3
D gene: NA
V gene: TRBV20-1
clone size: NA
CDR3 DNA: TGCAGTGCTAGTGACCCTCAGGGAAACACCATATATTTT
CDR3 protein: CSASDPQGNTIYF

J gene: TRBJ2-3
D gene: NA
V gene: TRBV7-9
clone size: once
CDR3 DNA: TGTGCCAGCAGGTATCCAGGAGTCACAGATACGCAGTATTTT
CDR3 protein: CASRYPGVTDTQYF

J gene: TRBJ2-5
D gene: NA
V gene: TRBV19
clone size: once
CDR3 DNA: TGTGCCAGTAGTATAGGTACATCCAGGGAGACCCAGTACTTC
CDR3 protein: CASSIGTSRETQYF

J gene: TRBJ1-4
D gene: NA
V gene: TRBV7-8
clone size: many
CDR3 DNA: TGTGCCAGCAGCCATGGGGGTACGGATGAAAAACTGTTTTTT
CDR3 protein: CASSHGGTDEKLFF

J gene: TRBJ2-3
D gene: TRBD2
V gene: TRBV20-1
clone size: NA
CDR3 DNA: TGCAGTGCTAGCAGGACTAGCGCCCATAATACGCAGTATTTT
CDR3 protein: CSASRTSAHNTQYF

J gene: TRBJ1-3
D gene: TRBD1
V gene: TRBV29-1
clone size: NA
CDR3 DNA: TGCAGCGTCGGCCGGACAGGGAGCTCTGGAAACACCATATATTTT
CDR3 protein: CSVGRTGSSGNTIYF

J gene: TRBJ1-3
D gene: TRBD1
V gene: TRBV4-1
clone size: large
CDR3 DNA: TGCGCCAGCAGCCAAGATGGGACAGGGTTTGTGGCGGGAAACACCATATATTTT
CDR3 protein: CASSQDGTGFVAGNTIYF

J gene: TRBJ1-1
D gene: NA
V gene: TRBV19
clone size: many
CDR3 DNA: TGTGCCAGTAGTATAGGATATGCGTCATCCAACACTGAAGCTTTCTTT
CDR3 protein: CASSIGYASSNTEAFF

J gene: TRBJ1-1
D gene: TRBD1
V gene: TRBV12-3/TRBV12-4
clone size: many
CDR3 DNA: TGTGCCAGCAAGGGAGAAGAGGGGACAGGGTGCACTGAAGCTTTCTTT
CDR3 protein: CASKGEEGTGCTEAFF

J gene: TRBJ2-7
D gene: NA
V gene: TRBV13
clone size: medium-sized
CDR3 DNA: TGTGCCAGCAGCTCCGGGCCTCGGGAGTACTACGAGCAGTACTTC
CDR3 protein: CASSSGPREYYEQYF

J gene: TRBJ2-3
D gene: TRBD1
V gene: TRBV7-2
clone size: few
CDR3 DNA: TGTGCCAGCAGCTGGACCGACAGGGCGGGTACGCAGTATTTT
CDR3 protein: CASSWTDRAGTQYF

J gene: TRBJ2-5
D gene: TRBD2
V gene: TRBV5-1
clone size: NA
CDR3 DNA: TGCGCCAGCAGCCTCGGGACTAGCCGGACGGAACAAGAGACCCAGTACTTC
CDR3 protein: CASSLGTSRTEQETQYF

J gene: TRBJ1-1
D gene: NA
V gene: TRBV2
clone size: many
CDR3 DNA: TGTGCCAGCACTGGGGGGTCAGGGTACACTGAAGCTTTCTTT
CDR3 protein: CASTGGSGYTEAFF

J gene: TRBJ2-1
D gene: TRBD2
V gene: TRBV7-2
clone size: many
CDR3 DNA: TGTGCCAGCAGCCTGCATAGCGGGGGGGCTTCGAATGAGCAGTTCTTC
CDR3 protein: CASSLHSGGASNEQFF

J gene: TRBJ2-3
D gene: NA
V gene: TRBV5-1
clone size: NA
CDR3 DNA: TGCGCCAGCAGCTTGCGAGGGGGAATGGGAGATACGCAGTATTTT
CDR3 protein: CASSLRGGMGDTQYF

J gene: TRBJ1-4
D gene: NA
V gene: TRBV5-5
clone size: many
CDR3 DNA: TGTGCCAGCAGCGACACAGGGAGTAGTAATGAAAAACTGTTTTTT
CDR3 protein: CASSDTGSSNEKLFF

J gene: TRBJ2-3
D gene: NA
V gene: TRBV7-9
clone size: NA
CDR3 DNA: TGTGCCAGCAGCGAGTCCACGGGGGAAGGAACATACGAGCAGTATTTT
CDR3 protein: CASSESTGEGTYEQYF

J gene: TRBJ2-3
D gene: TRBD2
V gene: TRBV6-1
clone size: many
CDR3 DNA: TGTGCCAGCAGTGAAGGATCAGCGGGAGGGCCGACAGATACGCAGTATTTT
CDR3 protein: CASSEGSAGGPTDTQYF

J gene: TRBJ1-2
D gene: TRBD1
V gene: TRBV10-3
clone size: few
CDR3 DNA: TGTGCCATCAGTGACTACACAGGGGGATTCGGCTACACCTTC
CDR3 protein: CAISDYTGGFGYTF

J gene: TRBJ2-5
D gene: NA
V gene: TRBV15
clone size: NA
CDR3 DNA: TGTGCCACCAGCAGGAGCAGGGCCCAGGAGACCCAGTACTTC
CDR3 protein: CATSRSRAQETQYF

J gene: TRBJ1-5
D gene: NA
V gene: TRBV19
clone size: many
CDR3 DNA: TGTGCCAGTAGTATTGGTTTGGGGGGAACCAATCAGCCCCAGCATTTT
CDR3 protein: CASSIGLGGTNQPQHF

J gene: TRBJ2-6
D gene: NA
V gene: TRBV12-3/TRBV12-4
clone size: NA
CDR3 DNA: TGCGCCAGCAGTGAGTCCCGGTCTGGGGCCAACGTCCTGACTTTC
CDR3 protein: CASSESRSGANVLTF

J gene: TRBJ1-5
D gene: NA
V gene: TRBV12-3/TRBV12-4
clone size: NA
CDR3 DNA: TGTGCCAGCAGTTTAAAAAGCAGGGGCAATCAGCCCCAGCATTTT
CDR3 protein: CASSLKSRGNQPQHF

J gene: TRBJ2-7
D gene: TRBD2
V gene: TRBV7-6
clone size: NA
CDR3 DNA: TGTGCCAGCAGCCCCACTGGACTAGCGGGAGCTACCGAGCAGTACTTC
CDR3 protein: CASSPTGLAGATEQYF

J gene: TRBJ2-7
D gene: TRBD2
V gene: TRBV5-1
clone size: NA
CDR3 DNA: TGCGCCAGCAGCTTGGAGGCGGGGGGGCCCTACGAGCAGTACTTC
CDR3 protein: CASSLEAGGPYEQYF

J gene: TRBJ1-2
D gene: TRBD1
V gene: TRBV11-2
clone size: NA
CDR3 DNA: TGTGCCAGCAGCTTAGGGACAGGGGTAGGGTATGGCTACACCTTC
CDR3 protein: CASSLGTGVGYGYTF

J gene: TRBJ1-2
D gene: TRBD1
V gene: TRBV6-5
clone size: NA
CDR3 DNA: TGTGCCAGCAGTTATTCCGGGACAGGGGTAGGGTATGGCTACACCTTC
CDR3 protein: CASSYSGTGVGYGYTF

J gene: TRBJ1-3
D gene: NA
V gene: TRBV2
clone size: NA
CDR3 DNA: TGTGCCAGCAGTACCCCGATCTCTGGAAACACCATATATTTT
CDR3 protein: CASSTPISGNTIYF

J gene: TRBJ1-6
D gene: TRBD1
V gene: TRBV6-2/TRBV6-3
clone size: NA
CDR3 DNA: TGTGCCAGCAGAGGACAGGGACACGGTTCACCCCTCCGCTTT
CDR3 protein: CASRGQGHGSPLRF

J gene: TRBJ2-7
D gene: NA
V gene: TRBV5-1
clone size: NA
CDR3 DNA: TGCGCCAGCTCAGCCGATGGGACCTCTCTCTACGAGCAGTACTTC
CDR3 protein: CASSADGTSLYEQYF

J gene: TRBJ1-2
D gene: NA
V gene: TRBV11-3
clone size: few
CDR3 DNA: NA
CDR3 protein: CASSFYICSAKDRGYGYTF

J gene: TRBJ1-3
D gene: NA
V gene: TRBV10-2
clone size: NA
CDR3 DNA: TGCGCCAGCAGGATGGAGGGTTCTGGAAACACCATATATTTT
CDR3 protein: CASRMEGSGNTIYF

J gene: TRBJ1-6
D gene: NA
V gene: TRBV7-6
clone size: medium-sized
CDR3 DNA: TGTGCCAGCAGCTTACAGGGGCGGTCACCCCTCCACTTT
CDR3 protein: CASSLQGRSPLHF

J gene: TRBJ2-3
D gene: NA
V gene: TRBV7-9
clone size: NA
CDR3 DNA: TGTGCCAGCAGCTTGGAGGCGAGCACAGATACGCAGTATTTT
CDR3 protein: CASSLEASTDTQYF